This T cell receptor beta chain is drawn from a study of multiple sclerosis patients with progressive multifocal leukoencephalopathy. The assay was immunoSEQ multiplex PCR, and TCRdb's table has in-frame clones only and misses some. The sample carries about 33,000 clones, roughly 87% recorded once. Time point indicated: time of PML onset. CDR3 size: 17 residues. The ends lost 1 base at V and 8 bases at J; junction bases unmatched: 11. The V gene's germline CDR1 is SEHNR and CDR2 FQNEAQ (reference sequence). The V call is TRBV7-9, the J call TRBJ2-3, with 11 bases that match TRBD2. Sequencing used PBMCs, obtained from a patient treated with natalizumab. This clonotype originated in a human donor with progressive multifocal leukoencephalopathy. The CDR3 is CASSLGVAGGEGGTQYF. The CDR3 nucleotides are TGTGCCAGCAGCTTAGGGGTAGCGGGAGGGGAAGGAGGTACGCAGTATTTT.